What follows describes a single TCR beta chain. No antigen is known for it. The sample originates from a study of lymphopenia after photon versus proton radiotherapy. The CDR3 has 15 amino acids. Germline V CDR1 and CDR2: SGHTA, FQGNSA. Trimming cost V 3 bases and J 5 bases; bases outside gene matches: 5. Study-wide results and limits: Relative stability marked proton patients; photon patients lost diversity and naive cells. After lymphocyte nadir, photon-treated repertoires showed oligoclonal expansion, especially CD8+ Temra.

Assay used: immunoSEQ multiplex PCR; TCRdb lists only in-frame clones, some missing. The sample has around 22,000 clones, approximately 80% seen once; the top ten hold roughly 23%. The origin of this receptor is a man aged 40-55 years with gastric cancer. The chain is built from TRBV7-2 and TRBJ2-5; 11 nucleotides match TRBD2. The specimen was peripheral blood, collected from a patient treated with photon-based radiotherapy. The CDR3 DNA reads TGTGCCAGCAGCTTGCTAGCGGGGGGAAGGGAGACCCAGTACTTC. As protein: CASSLLAGGRETQYF. Full variable domain (missing parts from reference TRBV7-2 and TRBJ2-5): GAGVSQSPSNKVTEKGKDVELRCDPISGHTALYWYRQSLGQGLEFLIYFQGNSAPDKSGLPSDRFSAERTGGSVSTLTIQRTQQEDSAVYLCASSLLAGGRETQYFGPGTRLLVL.